This TCR beta chain derives from a study of CD8 T cell repertoires and HIV-1 epitope variants (dated by TCRdb to the early 2020s). At the level of the whole study: Twenty-five peptides representing autologous and known Gag and Nef epitope variants were each used to stimulate T cells in separate culture wells. Among the control conditions were a peptide pool of CMV, EBV and flu, the Ebola AY9 epitope serving as a negative control, and a well with no peptide. The epitopes tested were three Gag epitope families plus Nef HW9 and YT9. An aliquot of 1M T cells was saved as an uncultured baseline condition, separate from the approximately 80 T cell cultures. Cultures were maintained for around 10 days in IMDM with gentamicin, and half-media changes adding IL-2, IL-7 and IL-15 were performed on days 3 and 7. A total of over 65 T cell cultures were run, with each culture condition done in triplicate except for one peptide, which was done in duplicate. Using the EasySep Human T Cell Enrichment Kit, T cells were enriched and then co-cultured with an equal number of autologous T cell-negative cells acting as antigen-presenting cells.

As to this clone: The clone's antigen remains unknown. Nothing much larger sits one base from this clone, and base qualities are not available.

V and J are truncated by 1 base and 0 bases respectively, leaving an intervening sequence of 13 bases. The germline V gene supplies CDR1 SQVTM and CDR2 ANQGSEA. Its CDR3 holds 16 amino acids, cysteine through phenylalanine. The retained sequence is limited to the CDR3, 48 bases, with the frame set at the first base. The immunoSEQ platform was used to sequence TCR beta CDR3 regions at survey depth. The QIAamp DNA micro kit was used to extract genomic DNA from every cultured and uncultured CD8+ T cell population. The study's processing was this. Samples with fewer than 5,000 productive reads were excluded, resulting in the removal of about 7% of the roughly 75 HIV peptide-stimulated cultures. Sequences were trimmed to CDR3 by a MANAFEST web app, and nonproductive sequences, CDR3s under 5 amino acids, and sequences not starting with C or ending with F/W were removed. For a clonotype to count as antigen-specific, the clonotype had to expand relative to the no-peptide control in at least 2 of 3 replicates at FDR 0.01, and only within one epitope family. A specific clonotype also had to show a frequency at least fivefold higher than in wells stimulated with peptides from other epitope families. TCRdb took this table from immuneACCESS and kept in-frame rearrangements with V and J called. Such tables lack part of the clones; where checked against another copy, unresolved V genes explain under half of the gap, and the rest is unexplained. V and J calls and clone size come straight from that table; D and trimming were deduced from the DNA. This sample lists around 5,000 clones; around 69% were detected once. The ten top clones hold roughly 45% of the sample.

Here is what the overall study found, with its caveats: Nine antigen-specific TCR beta clonotypes were identified, of which more than five appeared to be cross-reactive for autologous or known escape epitope variants. Roughly 5 clonotypes recognized the Nef KF9 family and one the HW9 family, with no responses to the TAALDMSHF plasma variant. Only TCR beta chains were identified by the assay, and proliferation to antigen, not T cell function or cytokine profile, was indicated.

The EasySep Human CD8+ T Cell Enrichment Kit was used on day 10 to isolate CD8+ T cells from every culture. Sequencing was done on a sample of cultured CD8+ T cells derived from PBMCs. The chain is made from TRBV29-1 and TRBJ2-1; the D gene is possibly TRBD2, with 6 bases matching. This receptor was obtained from a male donor with HIV. The CDR3 region reads CSVEGEATLSYNEQFF. The DNA sequence is given as TGCAGCGTTGAAGGGGAGGCCACCCTCTCCTACAATGAGCAGTTCTTC.